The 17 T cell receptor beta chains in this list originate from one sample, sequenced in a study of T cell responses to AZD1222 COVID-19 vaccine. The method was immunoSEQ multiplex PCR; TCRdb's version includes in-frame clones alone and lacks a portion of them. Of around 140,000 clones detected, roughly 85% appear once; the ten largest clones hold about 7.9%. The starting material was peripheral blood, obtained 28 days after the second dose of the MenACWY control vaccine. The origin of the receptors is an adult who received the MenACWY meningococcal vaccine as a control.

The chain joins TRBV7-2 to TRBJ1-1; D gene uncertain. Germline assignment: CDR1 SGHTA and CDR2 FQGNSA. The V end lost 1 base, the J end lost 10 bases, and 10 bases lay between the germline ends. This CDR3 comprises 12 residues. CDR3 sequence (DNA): TGTGCCAGCAGCTTAGTGTACGTAGTAGCTTTCTTT. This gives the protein CASSLVYVVAFF. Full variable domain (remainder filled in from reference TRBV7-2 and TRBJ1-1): GAGVSQSPSNKVTEKGKDVELRCDPISGHTALYWYRQSLGQGLEFLIYFQGNSAPDKSGLPSDRFSAERTGGSVSTLTIQRTQQEDSAVYLCASSLVYVVAFFGQGTRLTVV.

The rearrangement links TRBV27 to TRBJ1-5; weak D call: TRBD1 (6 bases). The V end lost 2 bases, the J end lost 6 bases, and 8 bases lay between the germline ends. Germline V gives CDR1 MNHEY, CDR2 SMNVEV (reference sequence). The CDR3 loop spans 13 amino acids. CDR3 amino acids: CASSLGGGQPQHF. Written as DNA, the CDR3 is TGTGCCAGCAGTTTAGGAGGGGGTCAGCCCCAGCATTTT.

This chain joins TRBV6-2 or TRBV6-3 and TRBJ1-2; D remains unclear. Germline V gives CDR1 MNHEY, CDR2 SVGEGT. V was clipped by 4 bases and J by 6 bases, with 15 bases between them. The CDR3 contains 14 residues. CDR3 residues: CASSSSRTYDGYTF. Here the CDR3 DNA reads TGTGCCAGCAGTTCTTCACGTACCTATGATGGCTACACCTTC.

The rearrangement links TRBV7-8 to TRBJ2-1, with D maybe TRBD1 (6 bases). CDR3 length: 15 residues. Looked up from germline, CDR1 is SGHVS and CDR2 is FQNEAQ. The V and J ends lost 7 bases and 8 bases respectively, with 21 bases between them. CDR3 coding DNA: TGTGCCAGCATCTTGGTGGCAGGGACAAGCGATGAGCAGTTCTTC. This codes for CASILVAGTSDEQFF.

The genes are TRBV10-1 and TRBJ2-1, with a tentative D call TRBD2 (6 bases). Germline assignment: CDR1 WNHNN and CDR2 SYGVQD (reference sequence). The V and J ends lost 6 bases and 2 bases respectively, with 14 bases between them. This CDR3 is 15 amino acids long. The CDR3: CASSLRESAYNEQFF. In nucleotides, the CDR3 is TGCGCCAGCAGCTTACGGGAGAGCGCCTACAATGAGCAGTTCTTC.

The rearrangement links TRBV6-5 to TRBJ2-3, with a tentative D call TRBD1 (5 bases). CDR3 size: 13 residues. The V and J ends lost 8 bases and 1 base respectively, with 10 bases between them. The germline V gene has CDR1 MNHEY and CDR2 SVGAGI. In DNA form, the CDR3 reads TGTGCCAGCGGGTTCAGGGGCACAGATACGCAGTATTTT. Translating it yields CASGFRGTDTQYF.

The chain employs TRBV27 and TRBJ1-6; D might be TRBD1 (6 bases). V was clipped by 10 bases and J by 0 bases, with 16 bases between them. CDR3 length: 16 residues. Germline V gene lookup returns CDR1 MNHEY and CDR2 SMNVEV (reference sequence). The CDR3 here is CATRGDMSSYNSPLHF. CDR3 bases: TGTGCCACCCGGGGGGACATGAGCTCCTATAATTCACCCCTCCACTTT.

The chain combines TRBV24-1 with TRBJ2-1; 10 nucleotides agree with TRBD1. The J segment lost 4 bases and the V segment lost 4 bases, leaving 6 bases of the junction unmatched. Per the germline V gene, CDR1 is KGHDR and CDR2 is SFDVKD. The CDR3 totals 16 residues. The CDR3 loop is CATSERGQGFYNEQFF. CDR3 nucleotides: TGTGCCACCAGTGAGCGGGGACAGGGGTTTTACAATGAGCAGTTCTTC.

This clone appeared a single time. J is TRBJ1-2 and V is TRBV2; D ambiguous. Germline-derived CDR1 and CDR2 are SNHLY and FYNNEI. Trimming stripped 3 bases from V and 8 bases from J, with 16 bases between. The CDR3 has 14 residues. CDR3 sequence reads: CASSDEAMNGGYTF. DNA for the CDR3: TGTGCCAGCAGTGATGAAGCCATGAATGGAGGCTACACCTTC.

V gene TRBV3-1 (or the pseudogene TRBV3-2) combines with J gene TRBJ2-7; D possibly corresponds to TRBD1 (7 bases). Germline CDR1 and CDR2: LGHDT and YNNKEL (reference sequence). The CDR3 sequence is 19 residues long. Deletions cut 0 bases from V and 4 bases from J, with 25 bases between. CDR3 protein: CASSQDDFSGGGGKYEQYF. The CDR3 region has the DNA TGTGCCAGCAGCCAAGATGATTTTAGTGGTGGAGGGGGCAAGTACGAGCAGTACTTC.

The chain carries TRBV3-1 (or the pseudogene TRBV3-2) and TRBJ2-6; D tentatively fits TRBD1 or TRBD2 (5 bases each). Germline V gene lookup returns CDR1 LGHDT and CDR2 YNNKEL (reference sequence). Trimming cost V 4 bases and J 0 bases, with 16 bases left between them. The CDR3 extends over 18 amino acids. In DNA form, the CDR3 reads TGTGCCAGCAGCCCGCCGGGACGCACGATCTCTGGGGCCAACGTCCTGACTTTC. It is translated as CASSPPGRTISGANVLTF.

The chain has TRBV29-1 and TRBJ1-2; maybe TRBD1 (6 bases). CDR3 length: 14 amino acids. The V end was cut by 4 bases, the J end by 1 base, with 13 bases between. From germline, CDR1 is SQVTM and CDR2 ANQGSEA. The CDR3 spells CSVGVGGNNYGYTF. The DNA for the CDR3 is TGCAGCGTTGGTGTAGGGGGGAATAACTATGGCTACACCTTC.

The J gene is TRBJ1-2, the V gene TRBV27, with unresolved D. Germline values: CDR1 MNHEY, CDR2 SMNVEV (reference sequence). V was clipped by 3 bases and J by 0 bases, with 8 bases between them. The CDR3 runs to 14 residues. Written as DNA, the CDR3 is TGTGCCAGCAGTTTTGGTAGTTCTAACTATGGCTACACCTTC. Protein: CASSFGSSNYGYTF.

Here the CDR3 DNA reads TGTGCCAGCACTACAGGACGGACGTCCTACGAGCAGTACGTC. As protein: CASTTGRTSYEQYV. The rearrangement uses TRBV21-1 and TRBJ2-7; the table's D call TRBD1 went unverified against the DNA. TRBV21-1 is given as a pseudogene. The CDR3 covers 14 residues.

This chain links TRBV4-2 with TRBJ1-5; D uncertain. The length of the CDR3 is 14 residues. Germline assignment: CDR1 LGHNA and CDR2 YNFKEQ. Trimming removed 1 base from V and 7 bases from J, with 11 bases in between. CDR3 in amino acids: CASSQGSSGQPQHF. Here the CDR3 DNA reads TGTGCCAGCAGCCAAGGGAGTTCGGGGCAGCCCCAGCATTTT.

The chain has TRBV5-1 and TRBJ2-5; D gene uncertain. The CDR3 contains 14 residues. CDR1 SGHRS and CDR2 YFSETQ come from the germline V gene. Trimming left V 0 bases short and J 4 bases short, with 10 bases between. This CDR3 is CASSLGQELETQYF. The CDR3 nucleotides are TGCGCCAGCAGCTTGGGGCAGGAGTTAGAGACCCAGTACTTC.

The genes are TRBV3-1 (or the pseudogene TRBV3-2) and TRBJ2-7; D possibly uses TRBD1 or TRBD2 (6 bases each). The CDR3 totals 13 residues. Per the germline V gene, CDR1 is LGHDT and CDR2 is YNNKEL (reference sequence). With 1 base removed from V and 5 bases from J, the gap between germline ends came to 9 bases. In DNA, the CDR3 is TGTGCCAGCAGCCAAGGAGGGGGGAACGAGCAGTACTTC. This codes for CASSQGGGNEQYF.